The 14 T cell receptor beta chains below come from one sample, sequenced in a study of cytomegalovirus exposure and HLA in healthy donors. The PCR made use of 60 Vbeta and 13 Jbeta primers. Sequencing used immunoSEQ multiplex PCR; TCRdb keeps in-frame clones, though not all of them. Here the sample spans about 120,000 clones, 65% to 90% being singletons. The sequenced sample was PBMCs. All receptors come from a woman aged 25 to 45 in good health and CMV-seronegative.

In DNA, the CDR3 is TGTGCCAGTAGTATTGGGACAGGCCATAAAAACATTCAGTACTTC. Its protein is CASSIGTGHKNIQYF. The chain carries TRBV19 and TRBJ2-4; TRBD1 matches at 8 bases. This CDR3 region has 15 residues. J gave up 4 bases and V 3 bases, and 5 bases lay outside the gene matches. Germline lookup yields CDR1 LNHDA and CDR2 SQIVND (reference sequence). Drawing the rest from reference TRBV19 and TRBJ2-4, the complete variable domain is DGGITQSPKYLFRKEGQNVTLSCEQNLNHDAMYWYRQDPGQGLRLIYYSQIVNDFQKGDIAEGYSVSREKKESFPLTVTSAQKNPTAFYLCASSIGTGHKNIQYFGAGTRLSVL.

The rearrangement links TRBV7-2 to TRBJ2-7, with a tentative D call TRBD2 (5 bases). The germline gives CDR1 SGHTA, CDR2 FQGNSA. V lost 5 bases to trimming and J lost 6 bases, with 11 bases between them. This CDR3 is 12 amino acids long. The CDR3 loop is CASSPARGEQYF. DNA of the CDR3: TGTGCCAGCAGCCCGGCCCGGGGCGAGCAGTACTTC. Supplemented by reference TRBV7-2 and TRBJ2-7, the full variable domain reads GAGVSQSPSNKVTEKGKDVELRCDPISGHTALYWYRQSLGQGLEFLIYFQGNSAPDKSGLPSDRFSAERTGGSVSTLTIQRTQQEDSAVYLCASSPARGEQYFGPGTRLTVT.

A few counts support this clone. The rearrangement links TRBV4-2 to TRBJ2-5, with D perhaps matching TRBD2 (6 bases). V lost 4 bases and J lost 4, with 19 bases in between. This CDR3 contains 16 residues. The germline V gene has CDR1 LGHNA and CDR2 YNFKEQ. The chain's CDR3 is CASSRQTGLPRETQYF. The CDR3 nucleotides are TGTGCCAGCAGCCGCCAGACGGGACTCCCGCGAGAGACCCAGTACTTC.

The CDR3 DNA follows: TGCGCCAGCAGCCAAACCTTACAGGGTTACTATGGCTACACCTTC. Protein: CASSQTLQGYYGYTF. The chain uses TRBV4-3 and TRBJ1-2; TRBD1 is a possible D gene (6 bases). This CDR3 contains 15 residues. Germline V gene data show CDR1 as LGHNA and CDR2 as YSLEER. Trimming shortened V by 2 bases and J by 3 bases, and 13 bases separated the two germline ends.

The V gene is TRBV7-2, the J gene TRBJ2-1, with TRBD2 identical over 15 bases. This CDR3 contains 18 residues. Germline CDR1 SGHTA, CDR2 FQGNSA. J was trimmed by 12 bases and V by 4 bases; bases with no gene match: 16. The CDR3 nucleotides are TGTGCCAGCAGCTCCCTGGGACTAGCGGGGGGAATTTCAGAAGGGCAGTTCTTC. Translating gives CASSSLGLAGGISEGQFF.

The chain couples TRBV19 to TRBJ2-1; 7 nucleotides agree with TRBD2. The V gene's germline CDR1 is LNHDA and CDR2 SQIVND (reference sequence). The CDR3 spans 15 residues. V lost 5 bases to trimming and J lost 9 bases; unmatched junction nucleotides: 13. CDR3 protein: CASSASAGEMSEQFF. The CDR3 nucleotides read TGTGCCAGTAGTGCCTCTGCGGGAGAAATGTCTGAGCAGTTCTTC.

The genes are TRBV27 and TRBJ2-2, with 8 bases fitting TRBD1. The germline V gene has CDR1 MNHEY and CDR2 SMNVEV (reference sequence). Trimming at V came to 2 bases and at J to 4 bases, leaving 6 bases not matched to a gene. The CDR3 length is 16 residues. CDR3 residues: CASSLGQGRGTGELFF. Here the CDR3 DNA reads TGTGCCAGCAGTTTAGGACAGGGTAGGGGCACCGGGGAGCTGTTTTTT.

The chain recombines TRBV5-4 with TRBJ1-3; possible D gene TRBD1, 5 bases. Germline V gene data show CDR1 as SGHNT and CDR2 as YYREEE (reference sequence). The CDR3 has 11 residues. The DNA for the CDR3 is TGTGCTATCAGGGCAGGAAACACCATATATTTT. As protein: CAIRAGNTIYF.

This chain links TRBV4-3 with TRBJ2-7; 8 bases agree with TRBD1. The CDR3 sequence is 13 residues long. The V and J ends lost 4 bases and 6 bases, in that order; junction bases with no gene match: 5. Germline CDR1 and CDR2: LGHNA and YSLEER. CDR3 in amino acids: CASSPGQGSEQYF. The CDR3 bases are TGCGCCAGCAGCCCCGGACAGGGAAGCGAGCAGTACTTC.

This clone came up a few times. V and J are TRBV29-1 and TRBJ2-7; the D gene is possibly TRBD2 (5 bases). The V end was cut by 4 bases, the J end by 7 bases, with 11 bases between. This CDR3 comprises 11 residues. The germline gives CDR1 SQVTM, CDR2 ANQGSEA. The CDR3 sequence: CSVGTSVEQYF. The DNA for the CDR3 is TGCAGCGTTGGGACTTCCGTAGAGCAGTACTTC.

The chain combines TRBV5-6 with TRBJ2-1; 10 nucleotides match TRBD1. The CDR3 contains 15 residues. The germline CDR1 and CDR2 sequences are SGHDT and YYEEEE. The V gene end was trimmed by 1 base and the J gene end by 4 bases; junction bases not matched to a gene: 2. CDR3: CASSLWTGGYNEQFF. The CDR3 DNA is TGTGCCAGCAGCTTGTGGACAGGGGGTTACAATGAGCAGTTCTTC.

A word on this clone: Other nucleotide sequences in the sample specify the same CDR3. This chain links TRBV5-1 with TRBJ2-3; unclear D gene. Germline assignment: CDR1 SGHRS and CDR2 YFSETQ. The ends were cut back, 0 bases at V and 2 bases at J, with 7 bases in the middle. This CDR3 spans 14 amino acids. In DNA form, the CDR3 reads TGCGCCAGCAGCTTGGATAGCTCCACAGATACGCAGTATTTT. It yields the protein CASSLDSSTDTQYF.

The chain employs TRBV5-1 and TRBJ2-1; 9 nucleotides line up with TRBD2. After removal of 0 bases from V and 9 bases from J, the junction contained 10 bases not matched to a gene. The CDR3 has 16 residues. The germline V gene has CDR1 SGHRS and CDR2 YFSETQ. CDR3 residues: CASSLGERGAVSEQFF. CDR3 bases: TGCGCCAGCAGCTTGGGGGAGCGGGGGGCGGTCTCTGAGCAGTTCTTC. Variable domain in full (rest from reference TRBV5-1 and TRBJ2-1): KAGVTQTPRYLIKTRGQQVTLSCSPISGHRSVSWYQQTPGQGLQFLFEYFSETQRNKGNFPGRFSGRQFSNSRSEMNVSTLELGDSALYLCASSLGERGAVSEQFFGPGTRLTVL.

The chain uses TRBV28 and TRBJ2-7, with 7 bases that match TRBD2. J lost 3 bases, V lost 6 bases, and 8 bases had no gene match. Germline assignment: CDR1 MDHEN and CDR2 SYDVKM. The CDR3 runs to 14 residues. The CDR3 DNA follows: TGTGCCAGCAGGGGGACGCGGGAGTACTACGAGCAGTACTTC. This gives the protein CASRGTREYYEQYF.